These T cell receptor beta chains were read from a single sample in a study of PD-L1 blockade in urothelial cancer. TCRdb's table, derived via immunoSEQ multiplex PCR, lists solely in-frame clones and lacks some. The repertoire holds tens of thousands of clones, with approximately 86% as singletons. Sequenced here: PBMCs, sampled around atezolizumab (anti-PD-L1) treatment. The receptors here all came from a man aged 60 to 69 with urothelial cancer. Both conserved end residues are part of each CDR3. The D gene is left open where the match is weak. Size values are once, few and many counts, or a class for expanded clones, and some rows have none.

j_gene: TRBJ2-1; v_gene: TRBV4-3; abundance: -; d_gene: TRBD2; len: 14; CDR3aa: CASSGRGKGNEQFF; CDR3nt: TGCGCCAGCTCGGGGAGGGGAAAGGGCAATGAGCAGTTCTTC
j_gene: TRBJ2-3; v_gene: TRBV11-3; abundance: -; d_gene: TRBD1; len: 15; CDR3aa: CASSIRQGKTDTQYF; CDR3nt: TGTGCCAGCAGCATTCGACAGGGAAAAACAGATACGCAGTATTTT
j_gene: TRBJ2-5; v_gene: TRBV5-1; abundance: -; d_gene: -; len: 12; CDR3aa: CASKGDGETQYF; CDR3nt: TGCGCCAGCAAGGGGGATGGAGAGACCCAGTACTTC
j_gene: TRBJ2-5; v_gene: TRBV4-2; abundance: -; d_gene: -; len: 14; CDR3aa: CASSQARLAATQYF; CDR3nt: TGTGCCAGCAGCCAAGCCCGGCTAGCCGCGACCCAGTACTTC
j_gene: TRBJ2-5; v_gene: TRBV7-2; abundance: -; d_gene: TRBD2; len: 16; CDR3aa: CASSRTGLAAMETQYF; CDR3nt: TGTGCCAGCAGCAGAACGGGACTAGCGGCCATGGAGACCCAGTACTTC
j_gene: TRBJ2-4; v_gene: TRBV6-1; abundance: -; d_gene: -; len: 17; CDR3aa: CASSEARTGLAKNIQYF; CDR3nt: TGTGCCAGCAGTGAAGCTCGAACAGGTCTAGCCAAAAACATTCAGTACTTC
j_gene: TRBJ2-6; v_gene: TRBV7-6; abundance: -; d_gene: -; len: 15; CDR3aa: CASSSGLPGANVLTF; CDR3nt: TGTGCCAGCAGTTCAGGGTTGCCTGGGGCCAACGTCCTGACTTTC
j_gene: TRBJ1-1; v_gene: TRBV5-6; abundance: -; d_gene: TRBD1; len: 15; CDR3aa: CASSLGDRRKTEAFF; CDR3nt: TGTGCCAGCAGCTTGGGGGACAGGAGAAAGACTGAAGCTTTCTTT
j_gene: TRBJ2-2; v_gene: TRBV5-5; abundance: few; d_gene: TRBD2; len: 16; CDR3aa: CASSPSGATNTGELFF; CDR3nt: TGTGCCAGCAGCCCTAGCGGGGCGACGAACACCGGGGAGCTGTTTTTT
j_gene: TRBJ2-7; v_gene: TRBV11-2; abundance: -; d_gene: TRBD2; len: 15; CDR3aa: CASSLGIAGGPEQYF; CDR3nt: TGTGCCAGCAGCTTAGGTATTGCGGGGGGGCCGGAGCAGTACTTC
j_gene: TRBJ2-6; v_gene: TRBV5-4; abundance: -; d_gene: -; len: 16; CDR3aa: CASSPGLPSGANVLTF; CDR3nt: TGTGCCAGCAGCCCCGGACTCCCATCTGGGGCCAACGTCCTGACTTTC
j_gene: TRBJ1-2; v_gene: TRBV11-2; abundance: -; d_gene: -; len: 13; CDR3aa: CASSSQQGMGYTF; CDR3nt: TGTGCCAGCAGTTCCCAGCAGGGAATGGGCTACACCTTC
j_gene: TRBJ2-7; v_gene: TRBV5-5; abundance: -; d_gene: -; len: 14; CDR3aa: CASLVVGSSYEQYF; CDR3nt: TGTGCCAGCCTCGTAGTAGGGAGCTCCTACGAGCAGTACTTC
j_gene: TRBJ2-7; v_gene: TRBV10-3; abundance: -; d_gene: -; len: 14; CDR3aa: CAISEWADTYEQYF; CDR3nt: TGTGCCATCAGTGAGTGGGCTGATACCTACGAGCAGTACTTC
j_gene: TRBJ2-7; v_gene: TRBV6-5; abundance: -; d_gene: TRBD2; len: 15; CDR3aa: CASIRAPGGNYEQYF; CDR3nt: TGTGCCAGCATCCGGGCCCCCGGGGGGAACTACGAGCAGTACTTC
j_gene: TRBJ2-3; v_gene: TRBV11-1; abundance: -; d_gene: TRBD1; len: 18; CDR3aa: CASSLLTRDRGQTDTQYF; CDR3nt: TGTGCCAGCAGCTTGCTGACTAGGGACAGGGGGCAAACAGATACGCAGTATTTT
j_gene: TRBJ2-1; v_gene: TRBV7-6; abundance: -; d_gene: TRBD1; len: 14; CDR3aa: CASSLGQGIGEQFF; CDR3nt: TGTGCCAGCAGCTTAGGACAGGGCATCGGTGAGCAGTTCTTC
j_gene: TRBJ1-1; v_gene: TRBV5-5; abundance: -; d_gene: TRBD1; len: 16; CDR3aa: CASSLRSGGVNTEAFF; CDR3nt: TGTGCCAGCAGCTTGAGGTCAGGGGGCGTGAACACTGAAGCTTTCTTT
j_gene: TRBJ2-1; v_gene: TRBV4-2; abundance: -; d_gene: TRBD2; len: 18; CDR3aa: CASSQVGNSGGSSNEQFF; CDR3nt: TGTGCCAGCAGCCAAGTAGGCAATAGCGGGGGGTCTAGCAATGAGCAGTTCTTC
j_gene: TRBJ2-5; v_gene: TRBV6-1; abundance: -; d_gene: TRBD1; len: 14; CDR3aa: CASSDGRGRETQYF; CDR3nt: TGTGCCAGCAGTGATGGAAGGGGGCGAGAGACCCAGTACTTC
j_gene: TRBJ1-1; v_gene: TRBV19; abundance: -; d_gene: -; len: 15; CDR3aa: CASSIGRARFTEAFF; CDR3nt: TGTGCCAGTAGTATAGGGAGGGCAAGGTTCACTGAAGCTTTCTTT
j_gene: TRBJ1-1; v_gene: TRBV11-2; abundance: few; d_gene: -; len: 15; CDR3aa: CASSLVYSRGTEAFF; CDR3nt: TGTGCCAGCAGCTTAGTATACTCGCGGGGGACTGAAGCTTTCTTT
j_gene: TRBJ2-2; v_gene: TRBV19; abundance: -; d_gene: TRBD2; len: 14; CDR3aa: CASSGRGAPGELFF; CDR3nt: TGTGCCAGTAGTGGGCGGGGGGCCCCCGGGGAGCTGTTTTTT
j_gene: TRBJ2-3; v_gene: TRBV7-3; abundance: -; d_gene: -; len: 17; CDR3aa: CASSLGGTKGNTDTQYF; CDR3nt: TGTGCCAGCAGCTTAGGGGGGACGAAGGGAAACACAGATACGCAGTATTTT
j_gene: TRBJ1-1; v_gene: TRBV6-5; abundance: -; d_gene: TRBD1; len: 12; CDR3aa: CASSRQGSEAFF; CDR3nt: TGTGCCAGCAGTAGACAGGGCTCTGAAGCTTTCTTT
j_gene: TRBJ2-2; v_gene: TRBV4-3; abundance: -; d_gene: -; len: 16; CDR3aa: CASSRAPTGNTGELFF; CDR3nt: TGCGCCAGCAGCCGAGCGCCAACAGGCAACACCGGGGAGCTGTTTTTT
j_gene: TRBJ2-5; v_gene: TRBV4-2; abundance: -; d_gene: TRBD2; len: 14; CDR3aa: CASSQELAGETQYF; CDR3nt: TGTGCCAGCAGCCAAGAACTAGCGGGAGAGACCCAGTACTTC
j_gene: TRBJ2-1; v_gene: TRBV11-2; abundance: -; d_gene: TRBD1; len: 13; CDR3aa: CASSLGQGNEQFF; CDR3nt: TGTGCCAGCAGCTTAGGACAGGGGAATGAGCAGTTCTTC
j_gene: TRBJ1-3; v_gene: TRBV18; abundance: -; d_gene: TRBD1; len: 15; CDR3aa: CASSPGQGSGNTIYF; CDR3nt: TGTGCCAGCTCACCCGGACAGGGGAGTGGAAACACCATATATTTT
j_gene: TRBJ2-2; v_gene: TRBV5-1; abundance: few; d_gene: -; len: 14; CDR3aa: CASKLANHAGELFF; CDR3nt: TGCGCCAGCAAACTAGCTAATCACGCCGGGGAGCTGTTTTTT
j_gene: TRBJ1-4; v_gene: TRBV6-5; abundance: -; d_gene: -; len: 14; CDR3aa: CASSPGAGREKLFF; CDR3nt: TGTGCCAGCAGTCCAGGGGCAGGGCGAGAAAAACTGTTTTTT
j_gene: TRBJ1-2; v_gene: TRBV30; abundance: -; d_gene: -; len: 12; CDR3aa: CAGYGLHYGYTF; CDR3nt: TGTGCCGGCTACGGACTGCACTATGGCTACACCTTC
j_gene: TRBJ2-3; v_gene: TRBV2; abundance: -; d_gene: TRBD2; len: 16; CDR3aa: CASNMRGGRGTDTQYF; CDR3nt: TGTGCCAGCAACATGCGGGGGGGGCGGGGCACAGATACGCAGTATTTT
j_gene: TRBJ2-5; v_gene: TRBV28; abundance: -; d_gene: TRBD1; len: 14; CDR3aa: CASSRDRVVETQYF; CDR3nt: TGTGCCAGCAGTCGGGACAGGGTTGTAGAGACCCAGTACTTC
j_gene: TRBJ1-5; v_gene: TRBV19; abundance: -; d_gene: -; len: 17; CDR3aa: CASSIDGRGLQNQPQHF; CDR3nt: TGTGCCAGTAGTATAGATGGGAGGGGACTCCAAAATCAGCCCCAGCATTTT
j_gene: TRBJ1-5; v_gene: TRBV30; abundance: few; d_gene: -; len: 13; CDR3aa: CAWSFQSNQPQHF; CDR3nt: TGTGCCTGGAGTTTTCAGAGCAATCAGCCCCAGCATTTT
j_gene: TRBJ2-4; v_gene: TRBV18; abundance: -; d_gene: -; len: 15; CDR3aa: CASSPAGGFSNIQYF; CDR3nt: TGTGCCAGCTCACCTGCAGGGGGGTTTTCCAACATTCAGTACTTC
j_gene: TRBJ1-3; v_gene: TRBV9; abundance: -; d_gene: -; len: 14; CDR3aa: CASSPAAPKNTIYF; CDR3nt: TGTGCCAGCAGCCCGGCGGCCCCAAAAAACACCATATATTTT
j_gene: TRBJ1-2; v_gene: TRBV6-1; abundance: once; d_gene: -; len: 15; CDR3aa: CASSGWGPSIYGYTF; CDR3nt: TGTGCCAGCAGTGGGTGGGGGCCATCCATCTATGGCTACACCTTC
j_gene: TRBJ2-1; v_gene: TRBV30; abundance: -; d_gene: TRBD1; len: 15; CDR3aa: CAWSAGGGSYNEQFF; CDR3nt: TGTGCCTGGAGCGCAGGGGGCGGCTCCTACAATGAGCAGTTCTTC
j_gene: TRBJ1-2; v_gene: TRBV7-2; abundance: -; d_gene: -; len: 14; CDR3aa: CASSLPGQIYGYTF; CDR3nt: TGTGCCAGCAGCTTACCCGGACAGATCTATGGCTACACCTTC
j_gene: TRBJ2-3; v_gene: TRBV4-2; abundance: -; d_gene: TRBD1; len: 16; CDR3aa: CASSQGPQGVKDTQYF; CDR3nt: TGTGCCAGCAGCCAAGGTCCGCAGGGGGTGAAAGATACGCAGTATTTT
j_gene: TRBJ2-5; v_gene: TRBV15; abundance: few; d_gene: -; len: 15; CDR3aa: CATSRTTGSAETQYF; CDR3nt: TGTGCCACCAGCAGAACTACAGGGTCCGCAGAGACCCAGTACTTC
j_gene: TRBJ1-3; v_gene: TRBV29-1; abundance: -; d_gene: -; len: 12; CDR3aa: CSYRSFGNTIYF; CDR3nt: TGCAGCTACCGTAGTTTCGGGAACACCATATATTTT
j_gene: TRBJ1-4; v_gene: TRBV19; abundance: once; d_gene: -; len: 14; CDR3aa: CASSRGTTNEKLFF; CDR3nt: TGTGCCAGTAGTCGAGGTACCACTAATGAAAAACTGTTTTTT
j_gene: TRBJ1-1; v_gene: TRBV6-1; abundance: -; d_gene: -; len: 15; CDR3aa: CASSDFGRANTEAFF; CDR3nt: TGTGCCAGCAGTGACTTCGGGCGGGCGAACACTGAAGCTTTCTTT
j_gene: TRBJ1-6; v_gene: TRBV9; abundance: -; d_gene: -; len: 15; CDR3aa: CASSVRGRNNSPLHF; CDR3nt: TGTGCCAGCAGCGTAAGGGGCAGAAACAATTCACCCCTCCACTTT
j_gene: TRBJ1-5; v_gene: TRBV2; abundance: -; d_gene: TRBD1; len: 14; CDR3aa: CASNRGRSNQPQHF; CDR3nt: TGTGCCAGCAACAGGGGCCGGAGCAATCAGCCCCAGCATTTT
j_gene: TRBJ1-5; v_gene: TRBV5-1; abundance: -; d_gene: -; len: 15; CDR3aa: CASSPEGRLGQPQHF; CDR3nt: TGCGCCAGCAGCCCCGAAGGCAGGTTAGGTCAGCCCCAGCATTTT
j_gene: TRBJ1-2; v_gene: TRBV6-5; abundance: -; d_gene: TRBD1; len: 13; CDR3aa: CASSDRGDYGYTF; CDR3nt: TGTGCCAGCAGTGACAGGGGTGACTATGGCTACACCTTC
j_gene: TRBJ1-5; v_gene: TRBV5-6; abundance: -; d_gene: -; len: 12; CDR3aa: CASSSGDQPQHF; CDR3nt: TGTGCCAGCAGCTCAGGGGATCAGCCCCAGCATTTT
j_gene: TRBJ1-5; v_gene: TRBV21-1; abundance: -; d_gene: -; len: 14; CDR3aa: CASNRAEDNQPQHF; CDR3nt: TGTGCCAGCAACAGGGCCGAAGACAATCAGCCCCAGCATTTT
j_gene: TRBJ2-7; v_gene: TRBV9; abundance: -; d_gene: -; len: 14; CDR3aa: CASSVDLRGYEQYF; CDR3nt: TGTGCCAGCAGCGTAGATTTGCGGGGATACGAGCAGTACTTC